These 6 T cell receptor beta chains share one sample of origin, sequenced in a study of blood T cell repertoires in COVID-19. The repertoire was sequenced with immunoSEQ multiplex PCR; TCRdb's copy has only in-frame clones and lacks some. There are approximately 70,000 clones in the sample; roughly 86% occur only once, and less than 4% lies in the top ten. The material sequenced was peripheral blood. These receptors came from a man aged 70-80 years with active COVID-19.

The table lists this clone with a count of one. The rearrangement uses TRBV7-9 and TRBJ2-7, with D perhaps TRBD2 (7 bases). CDR1 and CDR2 (germline): SEHNR, FQNEAQ (reference sequence). The CDR3 is made up of 16 amino acids. Trimming left V 5 bases short and J 2 bases short, with 19 bases between. The CDR3 spells CASSPGWGGRPYEQYF. DNA for the CDR3: TGTGCCAGCAGCCCGGGGTGGGGGGGCAGGCCCTACGAGCAGTACTTC. The variable domain in full, with the rest retrieved from reference TRBV7-9 and TRBJ2-7, is DTGVSQNPRHKITKRGQNVTFRCDPISEHNRLYWYRQTLGQGPEFLTYFQNEAQLEKSRLLSDRFSAERPKGSFSTLEIQRTEQGDSAMYLCASSPGWGGRPYEQYFGPGTRLTVT.

The chain couples TRBV20-1 to TRBJ1-4; D unclear. The CDR3 runs 18 residues. The germline V gene has CDR1 DFQATT and CDR2 SNEGSKA (reference sequence). V was cut by 3 bases and J by 0 bases, with 20 bases left in between. CDR3 nucleotide sequence: TGCAGTGCTAGTGGCCGCCGTCGCGCGAGGCCAACTAATGAAAAACTGTTTTTT. Translating gives CSASGRRRARPTNEKLFF.

The V gene is TRBV11-3, the J gene TRBJ1-6, with TRBD1 matching 12 bases. The trim removed 3 bases at V and 9 bases at J, leaving 6 bases unmatched. The CDR3 length is 16 residues. Germline lookup yields CDR1 SGHNT and CDR2 YENEEA. The CDR3 reads CASSLGTGGKGSPLHF. DNA for the CDR3: TGTGCCAGCAGCTTGGGGACAGGGGGCAAGGGTTCACCCCTCCACTTT.

The rearrangement uses TRBV7-3 and TRBJ2-3, with D tentatively TRBD1 (6 bases). V was pared by 1 base and J by 0 bases, with 14 bases between. The germline V gene has CDR1 SGHTA and CDR2 FQGTGA. This CDR3 spans 17 amino acids. The CDR3 nucleotides are TGTGCCAGCAGCTTAAGGGGGCCCAGGACTAGCACAGATACGCAGTATTTT. Encoded protein: CASSLRGPRTSTDTQYF.

V is TRBV7-9 and J is TRBJ1-1, with D perhaps matching TRBD1 (5 bases). V lost 5 bases and J lost 1, with 17 bases in between. The CDR3 spans 16 residues. Looked up from germline, CDR1 is SEHNR and CDR2 is FQNEAQ (reference sequence). The CDR3 DNA reads TGTGCCAGCAGCCACCCGGGGGGGAGGCCGAACACTGAAGCTTTCTTT. This sequence encodes CASSHPGGRPNTEAFF.

The gene calls are TRBV18 and TRBJ2-3, with 8 bases that match TRBD2. The CDR3 runs to 16 residues. The germline V gene has CDR1 KGHSH and CDR2 LQKENI. The V segment lost 3 bases and the J segment 9 bases; nucleotides outside the gene matches: 14. Here the CDR3 reads CASSPGGASGPRTQYF. CDR3 DNA sequence: TGTGCCAGCTCACCCGGGGGGGCTAGCGGGCCCCGCACGCAGTATTTT.